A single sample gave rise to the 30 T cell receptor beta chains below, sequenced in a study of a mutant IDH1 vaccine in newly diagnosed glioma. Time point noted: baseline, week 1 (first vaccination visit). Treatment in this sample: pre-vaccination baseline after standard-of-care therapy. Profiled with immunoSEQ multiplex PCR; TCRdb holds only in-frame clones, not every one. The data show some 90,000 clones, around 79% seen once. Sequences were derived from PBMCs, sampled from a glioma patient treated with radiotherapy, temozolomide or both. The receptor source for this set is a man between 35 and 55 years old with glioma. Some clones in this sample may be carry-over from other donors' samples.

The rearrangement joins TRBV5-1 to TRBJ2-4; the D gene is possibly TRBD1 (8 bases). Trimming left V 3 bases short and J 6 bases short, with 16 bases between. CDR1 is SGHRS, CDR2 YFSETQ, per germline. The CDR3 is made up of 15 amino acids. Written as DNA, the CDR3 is TGCGCCAGCAGCTGGGGGGGACAGGAGGGAAACATTCAGTACTTC. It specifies CASSWGGQEGNIQYF.

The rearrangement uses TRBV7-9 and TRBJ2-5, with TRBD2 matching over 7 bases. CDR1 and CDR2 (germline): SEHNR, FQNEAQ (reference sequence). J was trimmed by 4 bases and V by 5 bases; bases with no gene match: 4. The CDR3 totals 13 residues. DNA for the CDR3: TGTGCCAGCAGCCCGCCGGGGGGAGAGACCCAGTACTTC. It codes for CASSPPGGETQYF.

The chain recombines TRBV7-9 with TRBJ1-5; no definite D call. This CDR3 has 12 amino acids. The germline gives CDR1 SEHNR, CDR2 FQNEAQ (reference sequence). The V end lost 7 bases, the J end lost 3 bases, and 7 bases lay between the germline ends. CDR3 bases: TGTGCCAGCACCGATCTCAATCAGCCCCAGCATTTT. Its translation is CASTDLNQPQHF.

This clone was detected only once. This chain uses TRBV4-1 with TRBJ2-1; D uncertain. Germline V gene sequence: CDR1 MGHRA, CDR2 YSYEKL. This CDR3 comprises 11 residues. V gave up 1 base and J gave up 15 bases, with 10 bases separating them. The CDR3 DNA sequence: TGCGCCAGCAGCCAAGGACGGGTGGTGTTCTTC. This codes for CASSQGRVVFF.

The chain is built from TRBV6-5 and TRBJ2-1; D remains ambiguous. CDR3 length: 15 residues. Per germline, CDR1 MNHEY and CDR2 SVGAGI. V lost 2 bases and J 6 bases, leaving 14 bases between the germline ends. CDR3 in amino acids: CASSYHGRVGNEQFF. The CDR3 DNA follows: TGTGCCAGCAGTTACCACGGAAGGGTGGGCAATGAGCAGTTCTTC.

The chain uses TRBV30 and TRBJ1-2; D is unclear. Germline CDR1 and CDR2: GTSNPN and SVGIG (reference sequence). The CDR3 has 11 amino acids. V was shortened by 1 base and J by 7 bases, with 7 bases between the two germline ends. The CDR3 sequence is CAWSEWGGYTF. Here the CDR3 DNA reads TGTGCCTGGAGTGAGTGGGGTGGCTACACCTTC. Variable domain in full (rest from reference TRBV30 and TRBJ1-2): SQTIHQWPATLVQPVGSPLSLECTVEGTSNPNLYWYRQAAGRGLQLLFYSVGIGQISSEVPQNLSASRPQDRQFILSSKKLLLSDSGFYLCAWSEWGGYTFGSGTRLTVV.

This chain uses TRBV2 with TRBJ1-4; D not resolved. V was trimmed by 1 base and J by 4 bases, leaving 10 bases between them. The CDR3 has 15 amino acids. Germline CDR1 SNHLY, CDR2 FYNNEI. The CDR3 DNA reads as TGTGCCAGCAGTGAAGGATTAGTGGTTAATGAAAAACTGTTTTTT. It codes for CASSEGLVVNEKLFF.

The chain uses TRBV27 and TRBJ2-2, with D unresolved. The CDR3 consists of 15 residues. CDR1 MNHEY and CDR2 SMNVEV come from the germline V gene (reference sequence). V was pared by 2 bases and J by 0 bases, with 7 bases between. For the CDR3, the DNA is TGTGCCAGCAGTTTAAGGGCCACGAACACCGGGGAGCTGTTTTTT. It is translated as CASSLRATNTGELFF.

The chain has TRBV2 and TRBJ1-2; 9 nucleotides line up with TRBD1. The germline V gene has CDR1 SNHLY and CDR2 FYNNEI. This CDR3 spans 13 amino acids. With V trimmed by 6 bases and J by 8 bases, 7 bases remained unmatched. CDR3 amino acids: CASSVGTGLGYTF. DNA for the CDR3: TGTGCCAGCAGCGTGGGGACAGGGCTCGGCTACACCTTC.

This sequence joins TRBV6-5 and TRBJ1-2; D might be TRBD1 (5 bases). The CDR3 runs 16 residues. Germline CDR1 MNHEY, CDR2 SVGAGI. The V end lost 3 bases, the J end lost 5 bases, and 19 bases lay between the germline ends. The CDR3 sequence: CASSYRGGGPGYGYTF. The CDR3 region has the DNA TGTGCCAGCAGTTATCGCGGCGGGGGACCCGGTTATGGCTACACCTTC.

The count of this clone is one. The CDR3 loop is CASSMWTSGGNSPLHF. CDR3 in DNA: TGTGCCAGTAGTATGTGGACCAGCGGGGGTAATTCACCCCTCCACTTT. The chain uses TRBV19 and TRBJ1-6; D perhaps matches TRBD1 (5 bases). Germline V gene lookup returns CDR1 LNHDA and CDR2 SQIVND (reference sequence). Trimming removed 3 bases at V and 6 bases at J, with 15 bases between. This CDR3 has 16 amino acids.

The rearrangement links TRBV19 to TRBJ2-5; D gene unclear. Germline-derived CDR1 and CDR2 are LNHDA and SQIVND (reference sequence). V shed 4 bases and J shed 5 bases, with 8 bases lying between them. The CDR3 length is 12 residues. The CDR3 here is CASSKDGETQYF. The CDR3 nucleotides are TGTGCCAGTAGTAAGGACGGGGAGACCCAGTACTTC.

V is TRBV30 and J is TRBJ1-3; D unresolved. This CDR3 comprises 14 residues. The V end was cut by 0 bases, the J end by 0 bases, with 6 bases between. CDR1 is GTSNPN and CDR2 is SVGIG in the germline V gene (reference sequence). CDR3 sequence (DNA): TGTGCCTGGAGTGTAGTCAGCTCTGGAAACACCATATATTTT. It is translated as CAWSVVSSGNTIYF. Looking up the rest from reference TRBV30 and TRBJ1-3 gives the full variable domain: SQTIHQWPATLVQPVGSPLSLECTVEGTSNPNLYWYRQAAGRGLQLLFYSVGIGQISSEVPQNLSASRPQDRQFILSSKKLLLSDSGFYLCAWSVVSSGNTIYFGEGSWLTVV.

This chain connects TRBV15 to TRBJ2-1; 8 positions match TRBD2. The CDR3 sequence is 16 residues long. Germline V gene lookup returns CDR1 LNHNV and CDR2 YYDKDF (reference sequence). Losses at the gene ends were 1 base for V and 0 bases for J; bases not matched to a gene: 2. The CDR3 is CATSRGGGNSYNEQFF. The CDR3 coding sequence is TGTGCCACCAGCAGAGGCGGGGGGAACTCCTACAATGAGCAGTTCTTC.

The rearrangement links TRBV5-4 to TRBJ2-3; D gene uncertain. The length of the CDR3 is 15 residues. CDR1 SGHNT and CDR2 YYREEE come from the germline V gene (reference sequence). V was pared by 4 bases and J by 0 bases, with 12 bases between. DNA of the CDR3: TGTGCCAGCAGCCTGGACCCCGGGAGCACAGATACGCAGTATTTT. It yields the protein CASSLDPGSTDTQYF.

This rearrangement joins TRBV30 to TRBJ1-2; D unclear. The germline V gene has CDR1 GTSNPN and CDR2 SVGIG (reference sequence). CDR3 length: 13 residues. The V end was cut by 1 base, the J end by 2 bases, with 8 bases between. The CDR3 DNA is TGTGCCTGGAGTGGACCTGAAAACTATGGCTACACCTTC. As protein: CAWSGPENYGYTF.

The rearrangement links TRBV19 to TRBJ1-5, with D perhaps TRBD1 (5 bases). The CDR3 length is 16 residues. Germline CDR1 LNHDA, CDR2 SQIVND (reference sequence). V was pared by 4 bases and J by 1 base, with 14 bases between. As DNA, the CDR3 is TGTGCCAGTAGTACCGGGGCAGGGCAGAGCAATCAGCCCCAGCATTTT. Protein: CASSTGAGQSNQPQHF.

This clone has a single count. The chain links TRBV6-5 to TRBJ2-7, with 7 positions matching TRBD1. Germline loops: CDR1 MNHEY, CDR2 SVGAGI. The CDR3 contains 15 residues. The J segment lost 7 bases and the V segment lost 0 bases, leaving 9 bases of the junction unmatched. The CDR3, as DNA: TGTGCCAGCAGTTACTCGGGTAGGGGGCTGGGGGAGCAGTACTTC. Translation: CASSYSGRGLGEQYF.

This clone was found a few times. This CDR3 reads CAWTGQEWYGYTF. The DNA for the CDR3 is TGTGCCTGGACCGGACAGGAATGGTATGGCTACACCTTC. The rearrangement links TRBV30 to TRBJ1-2, with 7 bases fitting TRBD1. CDR3 size: 13 residues. Losses at the gene ends were 4 bases for V and 5 bases for J; bases not matched to a gene: 7. CDR1 and CDR2 (germline): GTSNPN, SVGIG (reference sequence).

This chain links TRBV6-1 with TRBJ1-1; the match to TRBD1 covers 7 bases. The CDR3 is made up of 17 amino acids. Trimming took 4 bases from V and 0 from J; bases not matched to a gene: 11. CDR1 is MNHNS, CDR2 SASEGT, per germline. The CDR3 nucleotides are TGTGCCAGCAGTGCCGACCCCGGGACAGAGCTGAACACTGAAGCTTTCTTT. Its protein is CASSADPGTELNTEAFF.

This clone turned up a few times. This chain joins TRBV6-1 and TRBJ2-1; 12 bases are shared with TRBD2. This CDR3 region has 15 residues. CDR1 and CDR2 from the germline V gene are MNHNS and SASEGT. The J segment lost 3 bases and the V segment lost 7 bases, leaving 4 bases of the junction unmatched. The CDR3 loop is CASIPTSGGYNEQFF. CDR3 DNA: TGTGCCAGCATTCCGACTAGCGGGGGCTACAATGAGCAGTTCTTC.

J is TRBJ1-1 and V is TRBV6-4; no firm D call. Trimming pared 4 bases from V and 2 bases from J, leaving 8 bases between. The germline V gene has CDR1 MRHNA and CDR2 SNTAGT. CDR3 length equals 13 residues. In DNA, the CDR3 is TGTGCCAGCAGTGTACAGCCTAACACTGAAGCTTTCTTT. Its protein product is CASSVQPNTEAFF.

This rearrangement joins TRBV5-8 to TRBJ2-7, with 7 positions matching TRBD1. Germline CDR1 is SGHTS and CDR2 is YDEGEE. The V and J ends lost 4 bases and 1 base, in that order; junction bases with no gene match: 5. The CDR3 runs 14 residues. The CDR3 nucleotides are TGTGCCAGCAGCCCTCGACAGGGATCCTACGAGCAGTACTTC. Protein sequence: CASSPRQGSYEQYF.

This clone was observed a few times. In DNA, the CDR3 is TGTGCCAGCAGCTTACTCCAGGGTGACTATGGCTACACCTTC. Residues: CASSLLQGDYGYTF. The chain couples TRBV7-8 to TRBJ1-2, with D maybe TRBD1 (5 bases). The length of the CDR3 is 14 residues. The germline CDR1 and CDR2 sequences are SGHVS and FQNEAQ. V lost 2 bases and J lost 3, with 10 bases in between.

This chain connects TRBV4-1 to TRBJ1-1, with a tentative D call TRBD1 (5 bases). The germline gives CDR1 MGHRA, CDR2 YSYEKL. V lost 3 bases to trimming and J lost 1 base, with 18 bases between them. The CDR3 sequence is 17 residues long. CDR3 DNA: TGCGCCAGCAGCCACCTGGACATGGGTTTTGCGAACACTGAAGCTTTCTTT. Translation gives CASSHLDMGFANTEAFF.

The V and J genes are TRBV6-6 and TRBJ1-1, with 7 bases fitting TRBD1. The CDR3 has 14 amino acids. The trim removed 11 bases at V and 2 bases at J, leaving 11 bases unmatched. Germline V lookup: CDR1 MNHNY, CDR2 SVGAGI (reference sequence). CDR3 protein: CAGRKQGINTEAFF. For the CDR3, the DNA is TGTGCCGGCCGGAAACAGGGGATAAACACTGAAGCTTTCTTT.

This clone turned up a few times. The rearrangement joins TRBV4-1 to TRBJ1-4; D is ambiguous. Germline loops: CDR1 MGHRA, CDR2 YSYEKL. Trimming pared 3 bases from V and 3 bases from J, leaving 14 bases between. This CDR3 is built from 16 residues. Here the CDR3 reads CASSQPYRGANEKLFF. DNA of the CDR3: TGCGCCAGCAGCCAGCCATATCGAGGAGCTAATGAAAAACTGTTTTTT.

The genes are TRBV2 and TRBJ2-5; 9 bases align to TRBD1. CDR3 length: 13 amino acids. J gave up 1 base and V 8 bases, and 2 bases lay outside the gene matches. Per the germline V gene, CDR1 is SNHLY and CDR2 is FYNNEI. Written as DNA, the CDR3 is TGTGCCAGCGGGGGACAGGGCCAAGAGACCCAGTACTTC. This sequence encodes CASGGQGQETQYF.

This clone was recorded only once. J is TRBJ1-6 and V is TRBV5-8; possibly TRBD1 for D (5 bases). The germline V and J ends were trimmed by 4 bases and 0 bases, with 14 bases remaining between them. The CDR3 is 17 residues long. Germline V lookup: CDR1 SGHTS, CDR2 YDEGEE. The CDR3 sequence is CASSPRQPSSYNSPLHF. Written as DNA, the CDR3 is TGTGCCAGCAGCCCTAGACAGCCCAGCTCCTATAATTCACCCCTCCACTTT.

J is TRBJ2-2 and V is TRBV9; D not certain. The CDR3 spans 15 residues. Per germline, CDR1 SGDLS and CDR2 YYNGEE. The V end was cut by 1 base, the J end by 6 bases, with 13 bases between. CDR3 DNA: TGTGCCAGCAGCGTATTCTTTTCGGGCGCCGGGGAGCTGTTTTTT. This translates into CASSVFFSGAGELFF.